The 3 T cell receptor beta chains presented below share a single source sample, sequenced in a study of blood T cell repertoires in COVID-19. Produced via immunoSEQ multiplex PCR; TCRdb's table is partial and in-frame only. The sample consists of over 95,000 clones, around 84% of them appearing once. The sequenced material came from peripheral blood. Receptor source: a man in his sixties or seventies with active or convalescent COVID-19.

The chain has TRBV5-1 and TRBJ1-1; the match to TRBD1 covers 9 bases. Germline CDR1 reads SGHRS; CDR2 reads YFSETQ. Germline trimming cut 0 bases from V and 4 bases from J; bases unmatched to any gene: 4. The CDR3 contains 15 residues. CDR3 amino acids: CASSLEGTGITEAFF. The CDR3 DNA reads as TGCGCCAGCAGCTTGGAAGGGACAGGGATCACTGAAGCTTTCTTT.

This rearrangement joins TRBV28 to TRBJ1-6; D is possibly TRBD1 (6 bases). The CDR3 sequence is 15 residues long. The V end lost 5 bases, the J end lost 10 bases, and 18 bases lay between the germline ends. Looked up from germline, CDR1 is MDHEN and CDR2 is SYDVKM. This chain's CDR3 is CASSQTGKGESPLHF. In DNA, the CDR3 is TGTGCCAGCAGTCAAACAGGGAAAGGGGAATCACCCCTCCACTTT.

This clone was recorded only once. The rearrangement joins TRBV28 to TRBJ2-1; D may be TRBD2 (6 bases). Germline CDR1 MDHEN, CDR2 SYDVKM. Trimming removed 3 bases at V and 8 bases at J, with 11 bases between. The CDR3 consists of 13 residues. CDR3 nucleotides: TGTGCCAGCAGTTTGGACGCGGGACATGAGCAGTTCTTC. It specifies CASSLDAGHEQFF.